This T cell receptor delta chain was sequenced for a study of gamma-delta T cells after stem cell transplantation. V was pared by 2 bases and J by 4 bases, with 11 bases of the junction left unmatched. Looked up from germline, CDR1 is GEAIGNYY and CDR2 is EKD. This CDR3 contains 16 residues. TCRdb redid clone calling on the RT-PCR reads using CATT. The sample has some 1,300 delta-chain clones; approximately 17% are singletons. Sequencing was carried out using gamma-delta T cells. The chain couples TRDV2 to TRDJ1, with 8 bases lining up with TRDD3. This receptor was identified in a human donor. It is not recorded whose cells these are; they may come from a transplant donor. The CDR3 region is CACDRLGEGSSDKLIF. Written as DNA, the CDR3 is TGTGCCTGTGACAGGCTGGGGGAAGGTTCGAGCGATAAACTCATCTTT.